The 7 T cell receptor beta chains below come from one sample, sequenced in a study of T-cell memory formation after mild COVID-19. TCRdb reprocessed the 5' RACE reads with MiXCR, giving one entry per CDR3 protein. The sample has 400,000 to 500,000 distinct CDR3 sequences; more than 15% are singletons. Specimen: PBMCs or a T cell subset sorted from them (not recorded which). The receptors here all came from a young man who had mild COVID-19 (a few samples of this study predate the infection). Cell type and time point are not known.

The rearrangement links TRBV6-2 or TRBV6-3 to TRBJ1-1; no firm D call. The CDR3 sequence is 12 residues long. Germline CDR1 MNHEY, CDR2 SVGEGT. The V end was cut by 6 bases, the J end by 8 bases, with 13 bases between. CDR3 residues: CASRNLRTEAFF. The CDR3 bases are TGTGCCAGCAGGAACTTACGGACGGAAGCTTTCTTT.

This chain joins TRBV19 and TRBJ1-5; D is uncertain. CDR3 length: 14 amino acids. Trimming shortened V by 7 bases and J by 6 bases, and 16 bases separated the two germline ends. Germline V CDR1 and CDR2: LNHDA, SQIVND (reference sequence). Written as DNA, the CDR3 is TGTGCCAGTATGGGCCCCCCGCTGGGTCAGCCCCAGCATTTT. Protein: CASMGPPLGQPQHF.

The rearrangement uses TRBV19 and TRBJ1-6; D is uncertain. V was shortened by 3 bases and J by 3 bases, with 3 bases between the two germline ends. CDR3 size: 13 residues. Germline V CDR1 and CDR2: LNHDA, SQIVND (reference sequence). CDR3 residues: CASSIGYNSPLHF. DNA for the CDR3: TGTGCCAGTAGTATCGGCTATAATTCACCCCTCCACTTT.

This clonotype was detected a few times. The gene calls are TRBV5-1 and TRBJ2-1; D might be TRBD1 or TRBD2, each matching 5 bases. Germline V lookup: CDR1 SGHRS, CDR2 YFSETQ. CDR3 length equals 14 residues. Trimming took off 6 bases at V and 1 base at J, with 11 bases between the two ends. DNA of the CDR3: TGCGCCAGCACCGGGACGGTTTCCTACAATGAGCAGTTCTTC. Its protein product is CASTGTVSYNEQFF.

This sequence joins TRBV15 and TRBJ1-5, with a possible D match to TRBD1 (5 bases). CDR3 length equals 14 residues. CDR1 is LNHNV and CDR2 is YYDKDF in the germline V gene (reference sequence). V was cut by 8 bases and J by 0 bases, with 11 bases left in between. For the CDR3, the DNA is TGTGCCACCGAAAACAGGATTAGCAATCAGCCCCAGCATTTT. Translated: CATENRISNQPQHF.

The J gene is TRBJ2-1, the V gene TRBV6-5; 7 bases are shared with TRBD1. This CDR3 has 15 residues. Per germline, CDR1 MNHEY and CDR2 SVGAGI. After removal of 0 bases from V and 7 bases from J, the junction contained 6 bases not matched to a gene. In DNA form, the CDR3 reads TGTGCCAGCAGTTACTCGCGACAGGGAAGGAATGAGCAGTTCTTC. Amino acid sequence: CASSYSRQGRNEQFF.

This clonotype was counted at least ten times. This rearrangement joins TRBV4-1 to TRBJ1-1; 8 bases line up with TRBD1. Germline CDR1 reads MGHRA; CDR2 reads YSYEKL. This CDR3 is 15 amino acids long. V dropped 1 base and J dropped 1; count of bases not matched to a gene: 2. CDR3 coding DNA: TGCGCCAGCAGCCAAGGACAGGGGCCGAACACTGAAGCTTTCTTT. Protein: CASSQGQGPNTEAFF.